This TCR beta chain appears in the sequencing data of a study of T cell responses to AZD1222 COVID-19 vaccine. Regarding the study as a whole: Most donors were white British and more were female, and clonal diversity was possibly underestimated. Baseline seropositives among AZD1222 recipients totaled only 5 to 7. Spike-specific TCR breadth and depth went up after people got two AZD1222 doses.

Libraries were prepared by immunoSEQ multiplex PCR; TCRdb keeps only in-frame clonotypes and omits some of them. Here the sample spans 100,000 to 150,000 clones, roughly 92% being singletons. As concerns this clone: The antigen is undetermined.

Second-dose recipients at about 4 or about 12 weeks were treated as one pooled group. Germline CDR1 reads SGHNT; CDR2 reads YENEEA. CDR3 length: 13 residues. V lost 5 bases and J lost 4, with 9 bases in between. This sequence originates from an adult who received the AZD1222 COVID-19 vaccine. The material sequenced was peripheral blood, taken 28 days after the second AZD1222 dose. This chain connects TRBV11-3 to TRBJ2-1, with a possible D match to TRBD2 (6 bases). Here the CDR3 reads CASSVTRYNEQFF. DNA for the CDR3: TGTGCCAGCAGCGTGACTAGGTACAATGAGCAGTTCTTC.